A single T cell receptor (beta chain) is shown here with its context. Its antigen specificity is not known. Nothing much larger sits one base from this clone, and base qualities are not available. The record originates from a study of T cell responses to AZD1222 COVID-19 vaccine (dated by TCRdb to the early 2020s). Study-level background: AZD1222 recipients with second doses at about 4 weeks or about 12 weeks were pooled, because spike-specific TCR depth and breadth did not differ between schedules. A total of 233 trial participants underwent TCR sequencing, of whom about 200 had received two doses of AZD1222 and 26 had received two doses of the MenACWY control vaccine. Trial participants were enrolled into age subgroups of 18-55, 56-69 and 70-plus years, which contained about 150, 28 and 57 TCR-sequenced participants, respectively.

What the time point label conveys for this sample: baseline before first vaccination. Vaccinee samples came from UK trials COV001 and COV002, including a single-blind randomized controlled phase 2/3 trial of AZD1222 (ChAdOx1 nCoV-19) in healthy adults. For TCRbeta chain sequencing, PBMC samples were collected from trial participants at day 0 and at day 28 after the second dose. V sheds 5 bases and J sheds 7 bases, leaving 21 bases between their ends. The germline V gene (reference sequence) yields SGHAT for CDR1 and FQDESV for CDR2. There are 16 amino acids in the CDR3, from cysteine to phenylalanine inclusive. Here the CDR3 DNA is all that survives: 48 bases in frame from base 1. The CDR3 regions of human TCRbeta chains were analyzed by immunosequencing. In the source study's methods: Repertoire TCRs were matched against a reference library of SARS-CoV-2-specific TCRs generated with the MIRA antigen-specificity platform. Breadth was defined as the fraction of unique TCRs that were SARS-CoV-2-associated. Depth was defined as the fraction of total T cells that were SARS-CoV-2-associated. Each spike-specific TCR was assigned to its reactive spike region and to a CD4 or CD8 class using the MIRA data. Log10-transformed breadth and depth values were compared by one-way ANOVA with Sidak's multiple comparisons tests. Here the immuneACCESS table is served through TCRdb, limited to in-frame sequences with V and J called. Missing clones are a known gap in these copies; in checked studies unresolved V genes cover under half, and the rest lacks a known reason. Clonal size and the V and J genes are those of that table, whereas D and trimming came from the DNA. The sample table holds about 100,000 clones, of which 80% to 90% were seen once. The ten largest clones take up 5% to 6.5% of the sample.

Overall results and qualifications from the work: Reportedly, close to half of the unique spike-specific TCRs recognized epitopes lying outside the regions that are mutated in the B.1.351 and B.1.1.7 variants. Vaccine-associated CD4 TCRs spanned the whole spike protein, with dominant responses in regions 160-218 and 743-854. Because no day 14 peak-response samples were available, repertoires were characterized only after the peak T cell response. Most participants were white British and females outnumbered males, and the authors suggested that clonal diversity may have been underestimated. Conclusions about previously exposed vaccinees were limited because only six AZD1222 recipients were SARS-CoV-2 seropositive at baseline. A significant rise in spike-specific TCR breadth and depth was observed after two AZD1222 doses relative to day 0 and relative to MenACWY recipients. In the small 56-69-year group, the increase in depth fell short of significance, most likely because of low power.

This sequence was found in an adult in good health. The sequenced sample was peripheral blood, obtained on day 0 of AZD1222 vaccination. The V gene is TRBV11-1 and the J gene is TRBJ2-1; 6 matching bases give a weak D call of TRBD2. The CDR3 reads as follows: CASSGGRLEERNEQFF. Here is the DNA: TGTGCCAGCAGCGGCGGACGACTAGAAGAAAGGAATGAGCAGTTCTTC.